The 16 T cell receptor beta chains below come from one sample, sequenced in a study of blood T cells in healthy people across ages. Combining a sample-barcoded 5' primer with a J-beta primer mix, a second PCR ran for roughly 7 to 12 cycles. TCRdb re-analysed the 5' RACE reads in MiXCR, keeping a single row per CDR3 protein. The sample has over 950,000 distinct CDR3 sequences, just over 50% seen once. What was sequenced was blood. Every receptor here comes from a woman in her fifties or sixties in good health.

The gene calls are TRBV4-1 and TRBJ2-5, with TRBD1 identical over 8 bases. Germline assignment: CDR1 MGHRA and CDR2 YSYEKL. The CDR3 consists of 16 residues. V was pared by 1 base and J by 6 bases, with 10 bases of the junction left unmatched. The CDR3 sequence: CASSQVTGRGRQTQYF. CDR3 coding DNA: TGCGCCAGCAGCCAAGTAACCGGCAGGGGGCGTCAGACCCAGTACTTC.

This clonotype came up a few times. V usage is TRBV7-9 and J usage is TRBJ2-7; 12 bases line up with TRBD2. The CDR3 extends over 15 amino acids. The V gene's germline CDR1 is SEHNR and CDR2 FQNEAQ (reference sequence). The J segment lost 2 bases and the V segment lost 6 bases, leaving 5 bases of the junction unmatched. In nucleotides, the CDR3 is TGTGCCAGCAGTTTGACTAGCGGGAGAACCTACGAGCAGTACTTC. Protein sequence: CASSLTSGRTYEQYF.

The rearrangement uses TRBV12-3 or TRBV12-4 and TRBJ2-1; TRBD2 is a possible D gene (5 bases). With 7 bases removed from V and 9 bases from J, the gap between germline ends came to 16 bases. The CDR3 runs 13 residues. The CDR3 DNA reads TGTGCCAGCACCGCGAGCAGCGGACGTGAGCAGTTCTTC. Translation gives CASTASSGREQFF.

Concerning this clonotype itself: A read error may account for a junction end that differs from germline. The chain couples TRBV7-2 to TRBJ2-3; tentatively, D is TRBD1 (5 bases). CDR3 length: 13 amino acids. The germline CDR1 and CDR2 sequences are SGHTA and FQGNSA. Written as DNA, the CDR3 is TGCGCCAGCAGCTTAGGGGTCCCGGGTACGCAGTATTTT. Translation gives CASSLGVPGTQYF.

The CDR3 DNA follows: TGCAGTGCTAGGCGGGGAGGTACTGGGGCCAACGTCCTGACTTTC. Protein product: CSARRGGTGANVLTF. The chain couples TRBV20-1 to TRBJ2-6, with D possibly being TRBD2 (6 bases). Germline assignment: CDR1 DFQATT and CDR2 SNEGSKA (reference sequence). V dropped 3 bases and J dropped 2 bases, with 11 bases sitting between them. CDR3 length equals 15 residues.

This clonotype was picked up a small number of times. This sequence joins TRBV11-2 and TRBJ2-7; possible D gene TRBD1, 5 bases. Trimming cost V 5 bases and J 7 bases, with 12 bases left between them. Germline V gives CDR1 SGHAT, CDR2 FQNNGV. CDR3 length: 12 residues. DNA of the CDR3: TGTGCCAGCAGCCGAGAAGGGGTTGAGCAGTACTTC. This gives the protein CASSREGVEQYF.

V and J are TRBV6-4 and TRBJ2-1; D is undetermined. Germline CDR1 and CDR2: MRHNA and SNTAGT. This CDR3 region has 13 residues. Trimming pared 0 bases from V and 9 bases from J, leaving 9 bases between. This chain's CDR3 is CASSDSGVSEQFF. The CDR3 DNA reads TGTGCCAGCAGTGACTCTGGGGTATCTGAGCAGTTCTTC.

This clonotype appeared a few times. This sequence joins TRBV20-1 and TRBJ2-3; 9 bases line up with TRBD2. Losses at the gene ends were 5 bases for V and 5 bases for J; bases not matched to a gene: 20. From germline, CDR1 is DFQATT and CDR2 SNEGSKA (reference sequence). CDR3 size: 18 residues. The chain's CDR3 is CSAPYLRGGRALGDTQYF. In nucleotides, the CDR3 is TGCAGTGCTCCCTATTTGCGGGGCGGGAGGGCCCTCGGAGATACGCAGTATTTT.

This chain links TRBV7-2 with TRBJ2-5; D not resolved. The V end was cut by 2 bases, the J end by 1 base, with 5 bases between. This CDR3 comprises 13 residues. Per germline, CDR1 SGHTA and CDR2 FQGNSA. As DNA, the CDR3 is TGTGCCAGCAGCTTACCTAGCCAAGAGACCCAGTACTTC. It translates to CASSLPSQETQYF.

The rearrangement links TRBV6-5 to TRBJ2-7, with TRBD2 as a possible D gene (5 bases). Germline CDR1 reads MNHEY; CDR2 reads SVGAGI. Trimming removed 0 bases from V and 2 bases from J, with 11 bases in between. The CDR3 has 15 amino acids. The CDR3: CASSYSASLAYEQYF. The CDR3 DNA reads TGTGCCAGCAGTTACTCGGCTAGCCTAGCCTACGAGCAGTACTTC.

This clonotype has only a few counts. The chain carries TRBV25-1 and TRBJ2-3; TRBD2 aligns across 10 bases. Germline V gene lookup returns CDR1 MGHDK and CDR2 SYGVNS. This CDR3 region has 16 residues. V shed 3 bases, J shed 8 bases, and the junction held 11 bases outside the gene matches. CDR3 amino acids: CASSDPDTAGGATQYF. For the CDR3, the DNA is TGTGCCAGCAGTGACCCCGACACAGCGGGAGGGGCTACGCAGTATTTT.

In this sample, this clonotype turned up many times. This sequence joins TRBV7-9 and TRBJ2-3, with no clear D. V shed 1 base and J shed 2 bases, with 4 bases lying between them. Germline-derived CDR1 and CDR2 are SEHNR and FQNEAQ (reference sequence). The CDR3 consists of 13 residues. DNA of the CDR3: TGTGCCAGCAGCTTAGGGTCCACAGATACGCAGTATTTT. It yields the protein CASSLGSTDTQYF.

This sequence joins TRBV29-1 and TRBJ2-7; 8 nucleotides match TRBD2. The DNA end favors TRBJ2-5, so the J call may be wrong. The CDR3 covers 19 residues. Germline CDR1 reads SQVTM; CDR2 reads ANQGSEA. The CDR3, as DNA: TGCAGCGCTGACCGACTAGCGCGGGTTGCGGGGCTTTGGAAAGAGACCCAGTACTTC. Its protein product is CSADRLARVAGLWKETQYF.

This clonotype was seen a handful of times. For the CDR3, the DNA is TGTGCCAGCAGCCACACGACAGGGAACTATGGCTACACCTTC. Translation: CASSHTTGNYGYTF. V is TRBV3-1 and J is TRBJ1-2; TRBD1 agrees at 7 bases. Germline V gene sequence: CDR1 LGHDT, CDR2 YNNKEL (reference sequence). Trimming at V came to 3 bases and at J to 2 bases, leaving 3 bases not matched to a gene. The length of the CDR3 is 14 residues.

This clonotype was found once. The genes are TRBV20-1 and TRBJ1-5; 7 bases agree with TRBD1. V dropped 1 base and J dropped 0; count of bases not matched to a gene: 6. The V gene's germline CDR1 is DFQATT and CDR2 SNEGSKA (reference sequence). CDR3 length: 16 amino acids. The CDR3 protein is CSARVTGRSSNQPQHF. CDR3 nucleotide sequence: TGCAGTGCTAGAGTGACAGGGAGATCTAGCAATCAGCCCCAGCATTTT.

Worth noting for this clonotype: Its ends do not fully match the called genes, so a read error is possible. This chain links TRBV6-5 with TRBJ2-3; possibly TRBD1 for D (6 bases). This CDR3 has 14 amino acids. Germline lookup yields CDR1 MNHEY and CDR2 SVGAGI. CDR3 region: CAGSYAAGVDTQYF. CDR3 nucleotide sequence: TGTGCCGGCAGTTACGCGGCAGGGGTAGATACGCAGTATTTT.